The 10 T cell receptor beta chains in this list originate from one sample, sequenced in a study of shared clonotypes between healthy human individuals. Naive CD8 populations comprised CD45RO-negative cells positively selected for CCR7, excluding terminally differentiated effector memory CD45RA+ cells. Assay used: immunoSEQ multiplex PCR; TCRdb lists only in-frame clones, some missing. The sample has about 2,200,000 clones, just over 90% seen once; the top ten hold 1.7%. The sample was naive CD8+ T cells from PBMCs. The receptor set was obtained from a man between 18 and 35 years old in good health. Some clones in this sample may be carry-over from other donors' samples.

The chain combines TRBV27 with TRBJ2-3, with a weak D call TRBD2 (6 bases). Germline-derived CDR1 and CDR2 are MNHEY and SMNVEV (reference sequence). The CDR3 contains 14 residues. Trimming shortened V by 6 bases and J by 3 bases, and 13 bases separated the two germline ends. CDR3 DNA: TGTGCCAGCAGACAGCGGGCAGGGACAGATACGCAGTATTTT. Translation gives CASRQRAGTDTQYF.

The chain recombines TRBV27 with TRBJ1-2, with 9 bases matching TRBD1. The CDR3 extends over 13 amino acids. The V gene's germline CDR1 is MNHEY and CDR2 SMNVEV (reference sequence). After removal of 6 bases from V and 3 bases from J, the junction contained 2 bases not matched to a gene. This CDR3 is CASRRTGDYGYTF. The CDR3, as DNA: TGTGCCAGCAGGAGGACAGGGGACTATGGCTACACCTTC.

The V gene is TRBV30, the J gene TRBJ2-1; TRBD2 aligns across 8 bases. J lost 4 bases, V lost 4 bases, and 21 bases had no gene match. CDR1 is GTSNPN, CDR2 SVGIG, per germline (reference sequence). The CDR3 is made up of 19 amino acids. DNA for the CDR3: TGTGCCTGGACCTCCCTTGATATACGGGAGGGCCCTTTGTACAATGAGCAGTTCTTC. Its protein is CAWTSLDIREGPLYNEQFF.

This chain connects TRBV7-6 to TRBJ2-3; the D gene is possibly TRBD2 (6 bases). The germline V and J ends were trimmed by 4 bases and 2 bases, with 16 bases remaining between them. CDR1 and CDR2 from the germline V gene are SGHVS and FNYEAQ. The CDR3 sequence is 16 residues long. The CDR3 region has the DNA TGTGCCAGCAGCTCAAGACAGACGGGAGTCACAGATACGCAGTATTTT. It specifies CASSSRQTGVTDTQYF.

The CDR3 region has the DNA TGTGCCAGCAGTCCCTCCCAGGGGGAATATCAAGAGACCCAGTACTTC. Its protein is CASSPSQGEYQETQYF. The J gene is TRBJ2-5, the V gene TRBV27, with 7 bases fitting TRBD1. CDR1 MNHEY and CDR2 SMNVEV come from the germline V gene (reference sequence). CDR3 length: 16 residues. The junction had 11 bases not matched to a gene; V was cut back by 5 bases and J by 2 bases.

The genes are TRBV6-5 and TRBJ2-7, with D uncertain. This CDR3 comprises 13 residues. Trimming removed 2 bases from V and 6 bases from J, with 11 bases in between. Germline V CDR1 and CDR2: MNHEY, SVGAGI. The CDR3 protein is CASSYQVLGEQYF. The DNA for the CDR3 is TGTGCCAGCAGTTACCAGGTTTTAGGCGAGCAGTACTTC.

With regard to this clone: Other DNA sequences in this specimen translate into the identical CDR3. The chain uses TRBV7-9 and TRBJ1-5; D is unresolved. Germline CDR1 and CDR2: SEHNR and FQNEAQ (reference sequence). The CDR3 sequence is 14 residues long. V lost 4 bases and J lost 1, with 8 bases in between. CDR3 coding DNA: TGTGCCAGCAGCTCCGGCGGGAGCAATCAGCCCCAGCATTTT. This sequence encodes CASSSGGSNQPQHF.

CDR3 protein: CASSTFGRAPDYGYTF. CDR3 nucleotides: TGTGCCAGTAGTACCTTTGGACGGGCCCCCGACTATGGCTACACCTTC. The chain recombines TRBV19 with TRBJ1-2; no firm D call. Germline V gene lookup returns CDR1 LNHDA and CDR2 SQIVND (reference sequence). The CDR3 runs 16 residues. V was shortened by 4 bases and J by 3 bases, with 18 bases between the two germline ends.

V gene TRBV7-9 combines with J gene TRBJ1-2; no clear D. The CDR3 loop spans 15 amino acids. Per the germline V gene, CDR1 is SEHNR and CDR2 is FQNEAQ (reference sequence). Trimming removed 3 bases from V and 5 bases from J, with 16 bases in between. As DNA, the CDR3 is TGTGCCAGCAGCTTCGTCCGGGATCGCTCATATGGCTACACCTTC. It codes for CASSFVRDRSYGYTF.

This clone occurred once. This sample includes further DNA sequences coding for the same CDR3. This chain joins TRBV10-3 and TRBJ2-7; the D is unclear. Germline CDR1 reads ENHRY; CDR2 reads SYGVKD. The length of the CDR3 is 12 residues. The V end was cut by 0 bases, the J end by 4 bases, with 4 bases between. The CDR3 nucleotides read TGTGCCATCAGTGAGTCCCTTTACGAGCAGTACTTC. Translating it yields CAISESLYEQYF.